A selection of T cell receptor beta chains follows, all from one sample in a study of cytomegalovirus exposure and HLA in healthy donors. This table comes from immunoSEQ multiplex PCR, and its TCRdb copy is limited to in-frame clones, with some not included. The sample shows fewer than 200,000 clones, 75% to 85% of them seen only once. Sequenced input: PBMCs. Receptor source: a female donor in good health and CMV-seronegative. The CDR3 runs from the conserved cysteine through the conserved F or W. The order of the fields is J gene, V gene, D gene, clone size, CDR3 protein, CDR3 DNA. D genes are given only for firm matches. Not every row has a clone size; where given, it reads once, few, many or a size class.

TRBJ2-1 TRBV13 TRBD2 . CASSIGLAGGSSYNEQFF TGTGCCAGCAGCATAGGACTAGCGGGAGGCAGCTCCTACAATGAGCAGTTCTTC
TRBJ2-4 TRBV10-3 TRBD1 few CAISGQGFDQYF TGTGCCATCAGCGGACAGGGTTTTGATCAGTACTTC
TRBJ1-2 TRBV30 TRBD1 . CAWANPGTGDYGYTF TGTGCCTGGGCCAACCCCGGGACAGGGGACTATGGCTACACCTTC
TRBJ2-5 TRBV7-3 . . CASSPSGVRETQYF TGTGCCAGCAGCCCATCCGGAGTGAGAGAGACCCAGTACTTC
TRBJ1-6 TRBV28 . once CASRTGLRTHNSPLHF TGTGCCAGCAGAACAGGGCTCAGAACTCATAATTCACCCCTCCACTTT
TRBJ2-7 TRBV25-1 TRBD2 . CASSRLAGSSYEQYF TGTGCCAGCAGCAGACTAGCGGGAAGCTCCTACGAGCAGTACTTC
TRBJ2-1 TRBV11-3 . . CASSSTGLYNEQFF TGTGCCAGCAGCTCTACAGGGCTCTACAATGAGCAGTTCTTC
TRBJ1-1 TRBV18 . . CASSPQGGDTEAFF TGTGCCAGCTCACCACAGGGCGGGGACACTGAAGCTTTCTTT
TRBJ2-3 TRBV7-9 . . CASGPAGRGTDTQYF TGTGCCTCAGGTCCCGCGGGCCGGGGAACAGATACGCAGTATTTT
TRBJ2-1 TRBV7-2 . . CATAPIHDIREQFF TGTGCCACCGCCCCCATACACGACATCCGTGAGCAGTTCTTC
TRBJ2-2 TRBV19 . . CASTQTPNTGELFF TGTGCCAGTACCCAGACACCGAACACCGGGGAGCTGTTTTTT
TRBJ2-1 TRBV7-9 . few CASSLRDKGPSLYNEQFF TGTGCCAGCAGCTTAAGGGACAAGGGGCCCTCCTTATACAATGAGCAGTTCTTC
TRBJ1-4 TRBV23-1 . . CASSQSRQGCEKLFF TGCGCCAGCAGTCAATCTCGGCAGGGGTGTGAAAAACTGTTTTTT
TRBJ2-2 TRBV18 . few CASSPFIPGLNTGELFF TGTGCCAGCTCACCATTTATACCGGGACTGAACACCGGGGAGCTGTTTTTT
TRBJ1-1 TRBV19 . few CATQQDPNTEAFF TGTGCCACCCAACAGGACCCGAACACTGAAGCTTTCTTT
TRBJ1-1 TRBV7-2 TRBD1 . CASSSRTGTMNTEAFF TGTGCCAGCAGCTCTCGGACAGGGACTATGAACACTGAAGCTTTCTTT
TRBJ1-3 TRBV9 . once CASSTQAISGNTIYF TGTGCCAGCAGCACTCAAGCGATTTCTGGAAACACCATATATTTT
TRBJ2-1 TRBV21-1 . . CASSKVQGPYNEQFF TGTGCCAGCAGCAAAGTACAGGGGCCCTACAATGAGCAGTTCTTC
TRBJ2-6 TRBV21-1 . . CASSKDVWGQGRSGANVLTF TGTGCCAGCAGCAAAGATGTTTGGGGTCAGGGAAGGTCTGGGGCCAACGTCCTGACTTTC
TRBJ2-7 TRBV4-1 . . CASSQDAAGLGEQYF TGCGCCAGCAGCCAAGATGCCGCGGGGCTGGGGGAGCAGTACTTC
TRBJ2-2 TRBV7-3 . . CASSLTRGTGELFF TGTGCCAGCAGCTTAACAAGGGGTACCGGGGAGCTGTTTTTT
TRBJ2-1 TRBV4-2 . . CASSQEERGGNEQFF TGTGCCAGCAGCCAAGAGGAGAGGGGGGGGAATGAGCAGTTCTTC
TRBJ1-1 TRBV29-1 . . CSAQAANTEAFF TGCAGCGCCCAGGCCGCGAACACTGAAGCTTTCTTT
TRBJ2-5 TRBV28 . . CASSLSPTRRQGTQYF TGTGCCAGCAGTTTATCCCCTACACGTAGACAAGGGACCCAGTACTTC
TRBJ1-4 TRBV6-1 TRBD1 . CASSGSQGALPNEKLFF TGTGCCAGCAGTGGGTCACAGGGGGCGCTTCCTAATGAAAAACTGTTTTTT
TRBJ2-1 TRBV4-3 TRBD2 . CASSQDVLSGRAGIEQFF TGCGCCAGCAGCCAAGATGTCCTGAGCGGGAGGGCCGGGATTGAGCAGTTCTTC
TRBJ1-1 TRBV6-5 . . CASRSPRENTEAFF TGTGCCAGCAGGTCCCCCAGGGAGAACACTGAAGCTTTCTTT
TRBJ2-1 TRBV19 TRBD1 . CASKTGGFGNEQFF TGTGCCAGTAAGACAGGGGGCTTTGGGAATGAGCAGTTCTTC
TRBJ1-3 TRBV6-5 . few CASRLFSGNTIYF TGTGCCAGCCGACTGTTCTCTGGAAACACCATATATTTT
TRBJ1-1 TRBV30 . . CAWSVAGAQNTEAFF TGTGCCTGGAGTGTCGCGGGGGCACAGAACACTGAAGCTTTCTTT
TRBJ2-5 TRBV5-4 . few CASSQNTGETQYF TGCGCCAGCAGCCAAAACACAGGGGAGACCCAGTACTTC
TRBJ2-7 TRBV6-5 . . CASAIRRGRYEQYF TGTGCCAGCGCGATTAGACGAGGGAGATACGAGCAGTACTTC
TRBJ2-3 TRBV4-1 TRBD2 . CASSQEEREGLTDTQYF TGCGCCAGCAGCCAAGAAGAGCGGGAGGGCCTAACAGATACGCAGTATTTT
TRBJ2-5 TRBV10-3 . . CAIRSAAIEETQYF TGTGCCATCCGGTCTGCTGCGATCGAAGAGACCCAGTACTTC
TRBJ2-7 TRBV7-2 TRBD1 . CASSWGTASTEQYF TGTGCCAGCAGCTGGGGGACAGCGAGTACGGAGCAGTACTTC
TRBJ1-3 TRBV7-2 . . CASSLVGTGGNTIYF TGTGCCAGCAGCTTAGTGGGTACAGGAGGAAACACCATATATTTT
TRBJ1-2 TRBV4-3 TRBD1 . CASSQDWARDSSYGYTF TGCGCCAGCAGCCAAGATTGGGCCCGGGACAGTTCCTATGGCTACACCTTC
TRBJ1-4 TRBV15 . . CATSRDFGSLGKTVF TGTGCCACCAGCAGAGATTTTGGGAGTTTGGGAAAAACTGTTTTT
TRBJ1-4 TRBV18 . . CASSRGEEKLFF TGTGCCAGCTCCCGCGGCGAGGAAAAACTGTTTTTT
TRBJ1-2 TRBV19 TRBD1 . CASINLGQLYGYTF TGTGCCAGTATTAATTTGGGACAGCTCTATGGCTACACCTTC
TRBJ2-3 TRBV7-2 TRBD2 . CASSPAGTAGVSGDTQYF TGTGCCAGCAGCCCCGCAGGTACGGCGGGAGTCTCGGGAGATACGCAGTATTTT
TRBJ1-1 TRBV10-3 TRBD1 once CAIGGQGAGMNTEAFF TGTGCCATCGGGGGACAGGGGGCCGGGATGAACACTGAAGCTTTCTTT
TRBJ2-1 TRBV9 TRBD2 . CASSATSPQPYNEQFF TGTGCCAGCAGCGCGACTAGCCCACAGCCTTACAATGAGCAGTTCTTC
TRBJ1-1 TRBV6-6 . . CASSYVRAEAFF TGTGCCAGCAGTTACGTCAGGGCTGAAGCTTTCTTT
TRBJ2-7 TRBV4-1 TRBD2 few CASSQGTSGGYEQYF TGCGCCAGCAGCCAGGGGACTAGCGGGGGCTACGAGCAGTACTTC
TRBJ2-3 TRBV9 TRBD2 . CASSVASGGLADTQYF TGTGCCAGCAGCGTAGCTAGCGGGGGGCTGGCAGATACGCAGTATTTT
TRBJ2-1 TRBV5-5 TRBD1 . CASSRDRAYNEQFF TGTGCCAGCAGCAGGGACAGGGCTTACAATGAGCAGTTCTTC